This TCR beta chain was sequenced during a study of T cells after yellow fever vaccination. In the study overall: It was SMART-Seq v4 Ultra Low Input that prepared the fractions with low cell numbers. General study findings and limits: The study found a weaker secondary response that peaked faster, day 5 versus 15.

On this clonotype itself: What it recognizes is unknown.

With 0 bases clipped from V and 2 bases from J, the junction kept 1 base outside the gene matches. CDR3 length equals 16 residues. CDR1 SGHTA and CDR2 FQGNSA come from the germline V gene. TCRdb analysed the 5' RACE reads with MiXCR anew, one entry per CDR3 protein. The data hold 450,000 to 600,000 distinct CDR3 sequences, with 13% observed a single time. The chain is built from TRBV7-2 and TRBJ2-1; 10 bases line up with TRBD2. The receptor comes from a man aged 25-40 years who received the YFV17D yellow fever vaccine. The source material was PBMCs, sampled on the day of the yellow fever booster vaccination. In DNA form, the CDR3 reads TGTGCCAGCAGCTTAGCTAGCGGGAGGCCCTACAATGAGCAGTTCTTC. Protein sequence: CASSLASGRPYNEQFF.